A selection of T cell receptor beta chains follows, all from one sample in a study of OX40 agonist ivuxolimab in advanced cancers. The table came from immunoSEQ multiplex PCR; TCRdb's copy has only in-frame clones and leaves some out. The sample includes 75,000 to 100,000 clones, about 83% seen only once; the top ten take 0.4% to 0.65%. The sample here was CD4+ or CD8+ T cells sorted from blood, taken in a trial of the OX40 agonist ivuxolimab. These receptors all stem from an adult with an advanced solid tumor such as melanoma, head and neck, liver or kidney cancer. Each CDR3 is given with its conserved first and last residue.

len,j_gene,v_gene,CDR3aa
13,TRBJ2-7,TRBV6-5,CASSYPGTYEQYF
16,TRBJ1-6,TRBV5-4,CASSGRGQFYNSPLHF
14,TRBJ1-1,TRBV19,CASSIRNDNTEAFF
11,TRBJ1-1,TRBV29-1,CSLGGNTEAFF
14,TRBJ2-7,TRBV27,CASSLMGTAYEQYF
14,TRBJ2-2,TRBV29-1,CSVAMDRDTGELFF
12,TRBJ2-3,TRBV29-1,CSARTSGAPRYF
14,TRBJ1-6,TRBV2,CASSEARGASPLHF
11,TRBJ1-3,TRBV6-5,CASYSGNTIYF
14,TRBJ2-1,TRBV19,CASQGQGKLNEQFF
15,TRBJ1-2,TRBV18,CASSPGTENNYGYTF
14,TRBJ1-1,TRBV6-6,CASNLRKENTEAFF
15,TRBJ2-5,TRBV5-1,CASSLADMAQETQYF
15,TRBJ1-5,TRBV28,CASSLMGQGNQPQHF
14,TRBJ1-2,TRBV7-2,CASSPRTAIYGYTF
16,TRBJ2-1,TRBV11-2,CASSPGPGLVGGRQFF
16,TRBJ2-7,TRBV5-3,CARSSPSVRNSYEQYF
13,TRBJ1-3,TRBV27,CASMSGAGNTIYF
13,TRBJ1-2,TRBV7-3,CACRRGLHYGYTF
15,TRBJ2-7,TRBV7-2,CASSPGRYPSYEQYF
18,TRBJ2-3,TRBV7-3,CASSLTFLGGGPTDTQYF
12,TRBJ1-6,TRBV9,CASSEDGSPLHF
14,TRBJ2-7,TRBV5-1,CASSLEVGTYEQYF
15,TRBJ1-4,TRBV15,CATSRPVGPNLKLFF
17,TRBJ2-6,TRBV9,CASSATFRVSGANVLTF
14,TRBJ2-1,TRBV6-5,CASSSGGAIPSQFF